This T cell receptor beta chain was identified in a study of blood T cell repertoires in COVID-19. Study at large: Samples representing acute and convalescent COVID-19 were sourced from the United States, Italy and Spain. Sample material is recorded as cDNA or gDNA derived from T cells, B-cell-depleted T cells, or PBMCs.

Authors' data handling: Scientists estimated how many nucleated cells there were by amplifying reference gene primers. Measured with immunoSEQ multiplex PCR; TCRdb has only the in-frame clones, and not every one. The D gene and trimming were derived from the DNA, and the V and J assignments and clone size from that table. The sample has about 290,000 clones, 86% seen once. Germline V gene sequence: CDR1 SGHTA, CDR2 FQGNSA. The CDR3 is 17 amino acids. Between the trimmed V and J ends, which lost 1 base and 0 bases, there was a span of 15 bases. The sequenced sample was peripheral blood. The receptor's source is a woman in her twenties or thirties with active or convalescent COVID-19. V is TRBV7-2 and J is TRBJ1-1; the D gene is possibly TRBD1 (6 bases). Here the CDR3 reads CASSLVALGAMNTEAFF. In nucleotides, the CDR3 is TGTGCCAGCAGCTTAGTGGCCTTGGGGGCTATGAACACTGAAGCTTTCTTT.